A single sample gave rise to the 21 T cell receptor beta chains below, sequenced in a study of shared clonotypes between healthy human individuals. Generated by immunoSEQ multiplex PCR, the TCRdb table keeps only in-frame clones and is missing some. The sample has more than 550,000 clones; less than 95% are singletons. Sequenced material: memory CD8+ T cells from PBMCs. Subset noted: CD45RO+ cells pooled with CCR7-negative TemRA cells. These receptors came from a man younger than 35 in good health. Some clones in this sample may be carry-over from other donors' samples.

The V call is TRBV5-4, the J call TRBJ2-7; TRBD1 might be the D (6 bases). V lost 4 bases and J lost 3, with 11 bases in between. This CDR3 is 13 amino acids long. Germline V CDR1 and CDR2: SGHNT, YYREEE (reference sequence). The chain's CDR3 is CASSTGTNYEQYF. CDR3 bases: TGTGCCAGCAGCACCGGGACAAACTACGAGCAGTACTTC. Complete variable domain (other parts from reference TRBV5-4 and TRBJ2-7): ETGVTQSPTHLIKTRGQQVTLRCSSQSGHNTVSWYQQALGQGPQFIFQYYREEENGRGNFPPRFSGLQFPNYSSELNVNALELDDSALYLCASSTGTNYEQYFGPGTRLTVT.

The CDR3 sequence: CASSAHGEGNTEAFF. DNA for the CDR3: TGTGCCAGCAGCGCGCACGGGGAGGGGAACACTGAAGCTTTCTTT. The J gene is TRBJ1-1, the V gene TRBV6-5; D remains unclear. The V end was cut by 6 bases, the J end by 1 base, with 15 bases between. The CDR3 covers 15 residues. Germline CDR1 MNHEY, CDR2 SVGAGI.

The chain uses TRBV27 and TRBJ2-1; 8 bases fit TRBD1. The V gene end was trimmed by 5 bases and the J gene end by 8 bases; junction bases not matched to a gene: 11. Germline values: CDR1 MNHEY, CDR2 SMNVEV (reference sequence). CDR3 size: 15 residues. The CDR3 protein is CASSDRTGLGDEQFF. CDR3 nucleotide sequence: TGTGCCAGCAGTGATCGGACAGGGCTTGGAGATGAGCAGTTCTTC.

A few counts support this clone. The chain uses TRBV6-1 and TRBJ2-7; 7 bases line up with TRBD1. The V segment lost 4 bases and the J segment 0 bases; nucleotides outside the gene matches: 6. CDR3 length: 15 residues. From germline, CDR1 is MNHNS and CDR2 SASEGT. This CDR3 reads CASSVLTGSSYEQYF. DNA for the CDR3: TGTGCCAGCAGTGTTTTGACAGGGAGCTCCTACGAGCAGTACTTC.

This chain joins TRBV5-4 and TRBJ1-1; D may be TRBD1 (5 bases). Trimming stripped 5 bases from V and 1 base from J, with 15 bases between. This CDR3 has 15 residues. Germline CDR1 reads SGHNT; CDR2 reads YYREEE (reference sequence). CDR3 residues: CASSTPGVRNTEAFF. The CDR3 DNA sequence: TGTGCCAGCAGTACTCCGGGGGTGCGGAACACTGAAGCTTTCTTT.

The chain carries TRBV6-5 and TRBJ2-5; TRBD2 might be the D (7 bases). V dropped 7 bases and J dropped 5 bases, with 14 bases sitting between them. CDR1 and CDR2 from the germline V gene are MNHEY and SVGAGI. The CDR3 has 13 residues. As DNA, the CDR3 is TGTGCCAGCACCCGGGGGGCGCGGGAGACCCAGTACTTC. As protein: CASTRGARETQYF.

The chain links TRBV6-1 to TRBJ1-1; D ambiguous. There are 11 residues in the CDR3. The ends were cut back, 3 bases at V and 11 bases at J, with 10 bases in the middle. Per the germline V gene, CDR1 is MNHNS and CDR2 is SASEGT. In nucleotides, the CDR3 is TGTGCCAGCAGTGACGGACTCAGGGCTTTCTTT. Amino acids: CASSDGLRAFF.

The rearrangement links TRBV7-9 to TRBJ1-2, with unresolved D. Trimming cost V 0 bases and J 0 bases, with 8 bases left between them. The CDR3 sequence is 15 residues long. Germline assignment: CDR1 SEHNR and CDR2 FQNEAQ (reference sequence). The CDR3 DNA is TGTGCCAGCAGCTTAGCAACGGCCACTAACTATGGCTACACCTTC. It specifies CASSLATATNYGYTF.

The chain carries TRBV27 and TRBJ1-5; weak D call: TRBD1 (5 bases). V was trimmed by 5 bases and J by 4 bases, leaving 15 bases between them. Looked up from germline, CDR1 is MNHEY and CDR2 is SMNVEV (reference sequence). The CDR3 is 15 residues long. The CDR3 loop is CASSIFGAANQPQHF. The CDR3 coding sequence is TGTGCCAGCAGTATCTTCGGGGCGGCGAATCAGCCCCAGCATTTT.

This chain links TRBV14 with TRBJ1-4, with D possibly matching TRBD1 (5 bases). The CDR3 extends over 17 amino acids. Germline CDR1 SGHDN, CDR2 FVKESK. V lost 0 bases to trimming and J lost 0 bases, with 11 bases between them. As DNA, the CDR3 is TGTGCCAGCAGCCAAGACCTACGGGACGCAACTAATGAAAAACTGTTTTTT. Translation: CASSQDLRDATNEKLFF.

The chain employs TRBV4-3 and TRBJ2-7, with D possibly called TRBD1 or TRBD2 (5 bases each). With 0 bases removed from V and 5 bases from J, the gap between germline ends came to 17 bases. CDR1 is LGHNA and CDR2 is YSLEER in the germline V gene. This CDR3 contains 16 residues. CDR3 coding DNA: TGCGCCAGCAGCCAAGAATGGACATCAACGGGGCACGAGCAGTACTTC. Translated: CASSQEWTSTGHEQYF.

CDR3 DNA sequence: TGCGCCAGCAGCCTATTAGCGGGAGCCACCTACGAGCAGTACTTC. Protein product: CASSLLAGATYEQYF. The chain has TRBV4-1 and TRBJ2-7; the match to TRBD2 covers 9 bases. This CDR3 has 15 residues. V lost 4 bases and J lost 2; bases outside the gene matches: 6. Germline CDR1 is MGHRA and CDR2 is YSYEKL.

A single count supports this clone. Within the sample, other DNA sequences also encode this same CDR3. The chain recombines TRBV28 with TRBJ1-2; the D gene is possibly TRBD1 (5 bases). The germline gives CDR1 MDHEN, CDR2 SYDVKM. V lost 2 bases and J 4 bases, leaving 11 bases between the germline ends. The length of the CDR3 is 14 residues. This CDR3 is CASSLRGGGYGYTF. As DNA, the CDR3 is TGTGCCAGCAGTTTACGGGGTGGGGGCTATGGCTACACCTTC.

The genes are TRBV7-8 and TRBJ2-7, with D perhaps TRBD1 (5 bases). The germline CDR1 and CDR2 sequences are SGHVS and FQNEAQ. This CDR3 region has 16 residues. V was cut by 5 bases and J by 2 bases, with 19 bases left in between. CDR3 in amino acids: CASSPGWFRTTYEQYF. The CDR3, as DNA: TGTGCCAGCAGCCCAGGGTGGTTTCGGACAACCTACGAGCAGTACTTC.

For the CDR3, the DNA is TGTGCCACCCAAGGGGGCTGGAGAGAGACCCAGTACTTC. Translation: CATQGGWRETQYF. This chain joins TRBV6-6 and TRBJ2-5; 7 bases are a match to TRBD1. The CDR3 is 13 residues long. With V trimmed by 10 bases and J by 4 bases, 9 bases remained unmatched. The germline gives CDR1 MNHNY, CDR2 SVGAGI (reference sequence).

V usage is TRBV28 and J usage is TRBJ1-3, with TRBD1 matching over 7 bases. With 6 bases clipped from V and 2 bases from J, the junction kept 7 bases outside the gene matches. The CDR3 extends over 15 amino acids. The germline V gene encodes CDR1 MDHEN and CDR2 SYDVKM. In DNA form, the CDR3 reads TGTGCCAGCAGGGGATCAGGGGGGACTGGAAACACCATATATTTT. Its translation: CASRGSGGTGNTIYF.

The V call is TRBV28, the J call TRBJ2-3; TRBD2 aligns across 16 bases. The CDR3 has 13 residues. Germline V gene data show CDR1 as MDHEN and CDR2 as SYDVKM. Trimming removed 5 bases from V and 15 bases from J; junction bases left unmatched: 5. This chain's CDR3 is CASSPGLAGGEYF. Here the CDR3 DNA reads TGTGCCAGCAGTCCGGGACTAGCGGGAGGGGAATATTTT.

The chain recombines TRBV19 with TRBJ1-1; a possible D gene is TRBD1 (5 bases). Trimming cost V 4 bases and J 3 bases, with 9 bases left between them. Germline CDR1 is LNHDA and CDR2 is SQIVND (reference sequence). The CDR3 totals 13 residues. The CDR3 sequence: CASSNGGYTEAFF. DNA for the CDR3: TGTGCCAGTAGTAATGGGGGGTACACTGAAGCTTTCTTT.

The V call is TRBV4-3, the J call TRBJ2-7, with D maybe TRBD1 (5 bases). Between the trimmed V and J ends, which lost 0 bases and 4 bases, there was a span of 13 bases. There are 15 residues in the CDR3. CDR1 and CDR2 (germline): LGHNA, YSLEER. The CDR3 region is CASSQDSNRIYEQYF. The CDR3 nucleotides are TGCGCCAGCAGCCAAGATTCGAACAGGATATACGAGCAGTACTTC.

A single count supports this clone. This chain uses TRBV4-1 with TRBJ2-7, with D tentatively TRBD1 or TRBD2 (6 bases each). The CDR3 consists of 15 residues. V lost 4 bases to trimming and J lost 5 bases, with 18 bases between them. CDR1 and CDR2 (germline): MGHRA, YSYEKL. This chain's CDR3 is CASSPGPGADNEQYF. The CDR3 DNA reads TGCGCCAGCAGCCCCGGACCGGGGGCGGACAACGAGCAGTACTTC.

The chain joins TRBV5-5 to TRBJ2-5; D gene ambiguous. This CDR3 has 14 residues. CDR1 is SGHKS, CDR2 YYEKEE, per germline (reference sequence). V lost 0 bases to trimming and J lost 2 bases, with 8 bases between them. The CDR3, as DNA: TGTGCCAGCAGCTTGGACAGACTGCAAGAGACCCAGTACTTC. This gives the protein CASSLDRLQETQYF.